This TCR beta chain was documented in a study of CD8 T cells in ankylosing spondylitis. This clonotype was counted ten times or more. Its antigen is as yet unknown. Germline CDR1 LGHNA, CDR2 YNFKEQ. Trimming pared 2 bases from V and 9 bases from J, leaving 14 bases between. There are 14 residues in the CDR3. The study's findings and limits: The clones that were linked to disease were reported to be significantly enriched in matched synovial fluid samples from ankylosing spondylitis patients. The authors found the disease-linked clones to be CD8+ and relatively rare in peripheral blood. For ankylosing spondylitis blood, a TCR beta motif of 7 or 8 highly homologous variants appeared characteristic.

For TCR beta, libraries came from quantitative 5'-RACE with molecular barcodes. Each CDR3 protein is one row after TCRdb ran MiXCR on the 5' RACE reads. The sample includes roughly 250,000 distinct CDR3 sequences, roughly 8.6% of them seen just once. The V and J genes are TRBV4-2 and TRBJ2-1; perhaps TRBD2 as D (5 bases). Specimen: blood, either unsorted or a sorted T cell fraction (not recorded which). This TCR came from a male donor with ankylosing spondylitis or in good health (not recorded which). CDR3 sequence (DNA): TGTGCCAGCAGCCAACTAGCCGGAATTGGTGAGCAGTTCTTC. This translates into CASSQLAGIGEQFF.